A selection of T cell receptor beta chains follows, all from one sample in a study of beta chain features in type 1 diabetes. Profiled with immunoSEQ multiplex PCR; TCRdb holds only in-frame clones, not every one. The repertoire holds roughly 700,000 clones, with roughly 13% as singletons. What was sequenced was naive CD4+ T cells from blood. These receptors were obtained from a man aged 18 to 29 with type 1 diabetes. The CDR3 runs from the conserved cysteine through the conserved F or W. The D gene is left open where the match is weak. The size entry is marked missing in some rows and otherwise reads once, few, many or a size class.

v_gene: TRBV29-1
abundance: NA
j_gene: TRBJ1-3
d_gene: NA
len: 14
CDR3aa: CSVGKGLSGNTIYF
CDR3nt: TGCAGCGTTGGAAAAGGGCTCTCTGGAAACACCATATATTTT

v_gene: TRBV29-1
abundance: NA
j_gene: TRBJ1-4
d_gene: TRBD1
len: 14
CDR3aa: CSVSPGQINEKLFF
CDR3nt: TGCAGCGTTTCGCCGGGACAGATAAATGAAAAACTGTTTTTT

v_gene: TRBV4-1
abundance: few
j_gene: TRBJ1-4
d_gene: NA
len: 17
CDR3aa: CASSHPPGPRLNEKLFF
CDR3nt: TGCGCCAGCAGCCACCCCCCGGGACCCAGACTTAATGAAAAACTGTTTTTT

v_gene: TRBV10-2
abundance: NA
j_gene: TRBJ2-2
d_gene: TRBD2
len: 15
CDR3aa: CASKGLASITGELFF
CDR3nt: TGCGCCAGCAAGGGACTAGCATCTATTACCGGGGAGCTGTTTTTT

v_gene: TRBV5-1
abundance: NA
j_gene: TRBJ2-5
d_gene: TRBD1
len: 15
CDR3aa: CASSLEDRAAETQYF
CDR3nt: TGCGCCAGCAGCTTGGAAGACAGGGCCGCAGAGACCCAGTACTTC

v_gene: TRBV30
abundance: few
j_gene: TRBJ1-5
d_gene: TRBD1
len: 13
CDR3aa: CAWSLQGGQPQHF
CDR3nt: TGTGCCTGGAGTCTGCAGGGGGGTCAGCCCCAGCATTTT

v_gene: TRBV5-1
abundance: NA
j_gene: TRBJ1-5
d_gene: NA
len: 14
CDR3aa: CASSLEGPNQPQHF
CDR3nt: TGCGCCAGCAGCTTGGAAGGACCCAATCAGCCCCAGCATTTT

v_gene: TRBV7-9
abundance: NA
j_gene: TRBJ1-3
d_gene: NA
len: 15
CDR3aa: CASSPDGPSGNTIYF
CDR3nt: TGTGCCAGCAGCCCTGACGGACCCTCTGGAAACACCATATATTTT

v_gene: TRBV19
abundance: NA
j_gene: TRBJ2-5
d_gene: TRBD1
len: 15
CDR3aa: CASSAADRGRETQYF
CDR3nt: TGTGCCAGTAGCGCAGCGGACAGGGGGAGAGAGACCCAGTACTTC

v_gene: TRBV15
abundance: NA
j_gene: TRBJ1-1
d_gene: NA
len: 14
CDR3aa: CATSTRTFGTEAFF
CDR3nt: TGTGCCACCAGCACTAGGACGTTCGGAACTGAAGCTTTCTTT

v_gene: TRBV10-3
abundance: NA
j_gene: TRBJ2-5
d_gene: NA
len: 14
CDR3aa: CAISDGRGPETQYF
CDR3nt: TGTGCCATCAGTGACGGGAGGGGGCCAGAGACCCAGTACTTC

v_gene: TRBV4-1
abundance: NA
j_gene: TRBJ2-3
d_gene: NA
len: 14
CDR3aa: CASSQVGYTDTQYF
CDR3nt: TGCGCCAGCAGCCAAGTAGGTTATACAGATACGCAGTATTTT

v_gene: TRBV5-1
abundance: few
j_gene: TRBJ2-5
d_gene: NA
len: 15
CDR3aa: CASSPDRRGIGDQYF
CDR3nt: TGCGCCAGCAGCCCGGACAGGAGGGGGATCGGGGACCAGTACTTC

v_gene: TRBV7-2
abundance: few
j_gene: TRBJ1-5
d_gene: NA
len: 15
CDR3aa: CASSLGAGARQPQHF
CDR3nt: TGTGCCAGCAGCTTAGGTGCAGGGGCCCGCCAGCCCCAGCATTTT

v_gene: TRBV18
abundance: NA
j_gene: TRBJ2-7
d_gene: NA
len: 17
CDR3aa: CASSPPTGLFDEYEQYF
CDR3nt: TGTGCCAGCTCACCACCGACAGGACTCTTCGACGAATACGAGCAGTACTTC

v_gene: TRBV10-3
abundance: NA
j_gene: TRBJ2-7
d_gene: NA
len: 13
CDR3aa: CAISEGQKYEQYF
CDR3nt: TGTGCCATCAGTGAAGGACAGAAGTACGAGCAGTACTTC

v_gene: TRBV29-1
abundance: few
j_gene: TRBJ1-2
d_gene: NA
len: 11
CDR3aa: CSVDKGYGYTF
CDR3nt: TGCAGCGTTGATAAGGGATATGGCTACACCTTC

v_gene: TRBV7-3
abundance: few
j_gene: TRBJ2-3
d_gene: TRBD2
len: 16
CDR3aa: CASSLGLAGGTDTQYF
CDR3nt: TGTGCCAGCAGCTTGGGACTAGCGGGGGGCACAGATACGCAGTATTTT

v_gene: TRBV30
abundance: few
j_gene: TRBJ1-5
d_gene: NA
len: 16
CDR3aa: CAWSVWGRVGNQPQHF
CDR3nt: TGTGCCTGGAGTGTATGGGGCAGGGTGGGCAATCAGCCCCAGCATTTT

v_gene: TRBV7-9
abundance: NA
j_gene: TRBJ1-2
d_gene: TRBD1
len: 13
CDR3aa: CASSLRDRYGYTF
CDR3nt: TGTGCCAGCAGCCTACGGGACAGATATGGCTACACCTTC

v_gene: TRBV5-1
abundance: few
j_gene: TRBJ2-4
d_gene: NA
len: 13
CDR3aa: CASGPGSGDIQYF
CDR3nt: TGCGCCTCCGGCCCCGGGTCAGGAGACATTCAGTACTTC

v_gene: TRBV10-1
abundance: few
j_gene: TRBJ2-2
d_gene: NA
len: 15
CDR3aa: CASSASGSNTGELFF
CDR3nt: TGCGCCAGCAGTGCCAGCGGCTCGAACACCGGGGAGCTGTTTTTT

v_gene: TRBV23-1
abundance: NA
j_gene: TRBJ2-5
d_gene: NA
len: 15
CDR3aa: CASSQTQGVEETQYF
CDR3nt: TGCGCCAGCAGTCAAACCCAGGGTGTCGAGGAGACCCAGTACTTC

v_gene: TRBV7-9
abundance: once
j_gene: TRBJ1-2
d_gene: TRBD1
len: 13
CDR3aa: CASSLKGAGGYTF
CDR3nt: TGTGCCAGCAGCTTAAAGGGGGCAGGTGGCTACACCTTC

v_gene: TRBV7-2
abundance: NA
j_gene: TRBJ2-1
d_gene: TRBD2
len: 15
CDR3aa: CASSTGLAEYNEQFF
CDR3nt: TGTGCCAGCAGCACTGGACTAGCGGAGTACAATGAGCAGTTCTTC

v_gene: TRBV6-5
abundance: NA
j_gene: TRBJ1-1
d_gene: NA
len: 13
CDR3aa: CASSYGAGLGAFF
CDR3nt: TGTGCCAGCAGTTACGGCGCGGGGCTTGGAGCTTTCTTT

v_gene: TRBV11-2
abundance: NA
j_gene: TRBJ1-3
d_gene: NA
len: 14
CDR3aa: CASSYYGSGNTIYF
CDR3nt: TGTGCCAGCAGCTACTATGGCTCTGGAAACACCATATATTTT

v_gene: TRBV7-2
abundance: few
j_gene: TRBJ1-5
d_gene: TRBD1
len: 14
CDR3aa: CASSSGTGVEPQHF
CDR3nt: TGTGCCAGCAGCTCCGGGACAGGGGTTGAGCCCCAGCATTTT

v_gene: TRBV7-9
abundance: NA
j_gene: TRBJ1-2
d_gene: TRBD1
len: 13
CDR3aa: CASSFDRDWGYTF
CDR3nt: TGTGCCAGCAGCTTTGACAGGGACTGGGGCTACACCTTC

v_gene: TRBV30
abundance: few
j_gene: TRBJ1-1
d_gene: NA
len: 15
CDR3aa: CAWSLMAPLDTEAFF
CDR3nt: TGTGCCTGGAGCCTTATGGCCCCTTTGGACACTGAAGCTTTCTTT

v_gene: TRBV7-2
abundance: few
j_gene: TRBJ1-2
d_gene: TRBD1
len: 11
CDR3aa: CAAGQGPGYTF
CDR3nt: TGTGCCGCCGGACAGGGACCAGGCTACACCTTC

v_gene: TRBV6-1
abundance: NA
j_gene: TRBJ2-7
d_gene: NA
len: 16
CDR3aa: CASSEAWGASSYEQYF
CDR3nt: TGTGCCAGCAGTGAAGCATGGGGGGCGAGCTCCTACGAGCAGTACTTC

v_gene: TRBV6-5
abundance: NA
j_gene: TRBJ2-5
d_gene: TRBD1
len: 14
CDR3aa: CASSSGQAWETQYF
CDR3nt: TGTGCCAGCAGTTCGGGACAGGCTTGGGAGACCCAGTACTTC

v_gene: TRBV30
abundance: few
j_gene: TRBJ1-5
d_gene: NA
len: 15
CDR3aa: CAWGPGQYSNQPQHF
CDR3nt: TGTGCCTGGGGACCCGGACAGTATAGCAATCAGCCCCAGCATTTT

v_gene: TRBV23-1
abundance: few
j_gene: TRBJ2-1
d_gene: TRBD2
len: 15
CDR3aa: CASSRRLAGPNEQFF
CDR3nt: TGCGCCAGCAGTCGCCGACTAGCGGGGCCCAATGAGCAGTTCTTC

v_gene: TRBV2
abundance: few
j_gene: TRBJ1-1
d_gene: TRBD1
len: 13
CDR3aa: CASDRDSGTEAFF
CDR3nt: TGTGCCAGCGACCGGGACAGTGGCACTGAAGCTTTCTTT

v_gene: TRBV27
abundance: NA
j_gene: TRBJ1-6
d_gene: NA
len: 13
CDR3aa: CASSYYYNSPLHF
CDR3nt: TGTGCCAGCAGTTACTACTATAATTCACCCCTCCACTTT

v_gene: TRBV5-1
abundance: NA
j_gene: TRBJ1-1
d_gene: NA
len: 13
CDR3aa: CASMLAAGTEAFF
CDR3nt: TGCGCCAGCATGCTGGCGGCGGGCACTGAAGCTTTCTTT

v_gene: TRBV28
abundance: NA
j_gene: TRBJ1-2
d_gene: TRBD1
len: 13
CDR3aa: CASSLGTDYGYTF
CDR3nt: TGTGCCAGCAGTCTCGGGACAGACTATGGCTACACCTTC

v_gene: TRBV6-5
abundance: NA
j_gene: TRBJ1-5
d_gene: TRBD1
len: 15
CDR3aa: CASSWADRGPQAQHF
CDR3nt: TGTGCCAGCAGTTGGGCCGACAGGGGGCCTCAGGCCCAGCATTTT

v_gene: TRBV27
abundance: NA
j_gene: TRBJ2-7
d_gene: NA
len: 15
CDR3aa: CASSSAGGVGYEQYF
CDR3nt: TGTGCCAGCAGTTCCGCGGGCGGGGTAGGCTACGAGCAGTACTTC

v_gene: TRBV9
abundance: NA
j_gene: TRBJ2-1
d_gene: TRBD1
len: 15
CDR3aa: CASSNRGDQPNEQFF
CDR3nt: TGTGCCAGCAGTAACAGGGGGGACCAACCAAATGAGCAGTTCTTC

v_gene: TRBV7-6
abundance: few
j_gene: TRBJ2-6
d_gene: NA
len: 14
CDR3aa: CASSDLPAANVLTF
CDR3nt: TGTGCCAGCAGCGACCTTCCGGCGGCCAACGTCCTGACTTTC

v_gene: TRBV18
abundance: few
j_gene: TRBJ2-6
d_gene: NA
len: 15
CDR3aa: CASSEQGSGANVLTF
CDR3nt: TGTGCCAGCTCAGAACAGGGTAGCGGGGCCAACGTCCTGACTTTC

v_gene: TRBV5-1
abundance: NA
j_gene: TRBJ2-7
d_gene: NA
len: 15
CDR3aa: CASSLAGAGVYEQYF
CDR3nt: TGCGCCAGCAGCTTGGCCGGGGCAGGAGTCTACGAGCAGTACTTC

v_gene: TRBV7-9
abundance: NA
j_gene: TRBJ2-7
d_gene: TRBD2
len: 14
CDR3aa: CASSRTSGSYEQYF
CDR3nt: TGTGCCAGCAGCCGGACTAGCGGTTCCTACGAGCAGTACTTC

v_gene: TRBV28
abundance: few
j_gene: TRBJ2-7
d_gene: NA
len: 13
CDR3aa: CASRSDSSYEQYF
CDR3nt: TGTGCCAGCAGGTCGGACAGCTCCTACGAGCAGTACTTC

v_gene: TRBV7-3
abundance: NA
j_gene: TRBJ2-3
d_gene: NA
len: 14
CDR3aa: CASSLGVPTDTQYF
CDR3nt: TGTGCCAGCAGCCTCGGGGTGCCCACAGATACGCAGTATTTT

v_gene: TRBV23-1
abundance: few
j_gene: TRBJ1-6
d_gene: NA
len: 20
CDR3aa: CASSRDGPSVPSSYNSPLHF
CDR3nt: TGCGCCAGCAGTCGCGACGGACCCTCCGTTCCGAGCTCCTATAATTCACCCCTCCACTTT

v_gene: TRBV7-9
abundance: few
j_gene: TRBJ1-1
d_gene: NA
len: 14
CDR3aa: CASSLLQGTTEAFF
CDR3nt: TGTGCCAGCAGCTTATTGCAAGGAACCACTGAAGCTTTCTTT

v_gene: TRBV4-2
abundance: few
j_gene: TRBJ2-6
d_gene: TRBD1
len: 17
CDR3aa: CASSLGQGAPGANVLTF
CDR3nt: TGTGCCAGCAGCCTGGGACAGGGGGCGCCTGGGGCCAACGTCCTGACTTTC

v_gene: TRBV30
abundance: NA
j_gene: TRBJ1-6
d_gene: NA
len: 13
CDR3aa: CAWDSDRGSPLHF
CDR3nt: TGTGCCTGGGACTCGGACCGGGGATCACCCCTCCACTTT

v_gene: TRBV6-5
abundance: NA
j_gene: TRBJ2-7
d_gene: NA
len: 14
CDR3aa: CASSYSLGAYEQYF
CDR3nt: TGTGCCAGCAGTTACTCGCTCGGAGCCTACGAGCAGTACTTC

v_gene: TRBV18
abundance: NA
j_gene: TRBJ2-7
d_gene: NA
len: 14
CDR3aa: CASSPRTDLYEQYF
CDR3nt: TGTGCCAGCTCACCTCGGACAGACCTATACGAGCAGTACTTC

v_gene: TRBV13
abundance: few
j_gene: TRBJ1-6
d_gene: NA
len: 15
CDR3aa: CASSQGIGYNSPLHF
CDR3nt: TGTGCCAGCAGCCAAGGAATCGGGTACAATTCACCCCTCCACTTT

v_gene: TRBV6-1
abundance: few
j_gene: TRBJ2-7
d_gene: NA
len: 11
CDR3aa: CASSGYYEQYF
CDR3nt: TGTGCCAGCAGTGGGTACTACGAGCAGTACTTC

v_gene: TRBV7-2
abundance: NA
j_gene: TRBJ1-6
d_gene: NA
len: 13
CDR3aa: CASSLTYNSPLHF
CDR3nt: TGTGCCAGCAGCTTAACCTATAATTCACCCCTCCACTTT

v_gene: TRBV6-6
abundance: few
j_gene: TRBJ1-1
d_gene: NA
len: 14
CDR3aa: CAGRPGGVGTEAFF
CDR3nt: TGTGCCGGGCGACCAGGAGGGGTAGGGACTGAAGCTTTCTTT